Shown below are 8 T cell receptor beta chains from a single sample sequenced in a study of T cells of healthy individuals. In TCRdb, the 5' RACE reads were re-called with MiXCR into one record per CDR3 protein. The repertoire consists of about 82,000 distinct CDR3 sequences, with approximately 4.7% occurring once and the leading ten covering around 7.6%. These receptors all come from a female donor in good health.

J is TRBJ1-6 and V is TRBV7-9; 9 bases are shared with TRBD1. The V gene's germline CDR1 is SEHNR and CDR2 FQNEAQ (reference sequence). The CDR3 runs 15 residues. V lost 4 bases to trimming and J lost 11 bases; unmatched junction nucleotides: 9. The CDR3 DNA reads as TGTGCCAGCAGCTCTGCGGGACAGGGAGTGGCACCCCTCCACTTT. Translated: CASSSAGQGVAPLHF.

The sample holds many counts of this clonotype. The genes are TRBV5-1 and TRBJ1-4; 7 bases map to TRBD1. V dropped 0 bases and J dropped 12; count of bases not matched to a gene: 5. This CDR3 comprises 13 residues. From germline, CDR1 is SGHRS and CDR2 YFSETQ. The CDR3 here is CASSLEGARELFF. CDR3 bases: TGCGCCAGCAGCTTGGAGGGGGCGAGGGAACTGTTTTTT.

This clonotype was seen at least ten times. This rearrangement joins TRBV5-1 to TRBJ2-5; a weak D match, TRBD2 (5 bases). Between the trimmed V and J ends, which lost 7 bases and 1 base, there was a span of 17 bases. CDR3 length: 15 amino acids. Per germline, CDR1 SGHRS and CDR2 YFSETQ. The CDR3 reads CASQVTRAIQETQYF. Here the CDR3 DNA reads TGCGCCAGCCAGGTCACGAGGGCAATCCAAGAGACCCAGTACTTC.

There are many counts of this clonotype. The rearrangement links TRBV10-3 to TRBJ1-1, with D hard to call. V dropped 3 bases and J dropped 5 bases, with 7 bases sitting between them. Germline CDR1 reads ENHRY; CDR2 reads SYGVKD. The CDR3 extends over 12 amino acids. The CDR3 sequence: CAISDDGTEAFF. The CDR3 DNA reads as TGTGCCATCAGTGATGATGGGACTGAAGCTTTCTTT.

This clonotype was seen repeatedly, ten times or more. This rearrangement joins TRBV9 to TRBJ2-6, with D possibly called TRBD1 or TRBD2 (5 bases each). V was trimmed by 0 bases and J by 13 bases, leaving 20 bases between them. CDR3 length: 16 residues. The germline CDR1 and CDR2 sequences are SGDLS and YYNGEE. The CDR3 protein is CASSVAWDEVRRVLTF. The CDR3, as DNA: TGTGCCAGCAGCGTAGCATGGGACGAGGTTCGAAGGGTCCTGACTTTC. The full variable domain, in which reference TRBV9 and TRBJ2-6 provide the parts outside the CDR3, is DSGVTQTPKHLITATGQRVTLRCSPRSGDLSVYWYQQSLDQGLQFLIQYYNGEERAKGNILERFSAQQFPDLHSELNLSSLELGDSALYFCASSVAWDEVRRVLTFGAGSRLTVL.

This clonotype was picked up a small number of times. This chain connects TRBV28 to TRBJ1-5, with D possibly being TRBD1 (5 bases). Between the trimmed V and J ends, which lost 6 bases and 6 bases, there was a span of 9 bases. Germline CDR1 MDHEN, CDR2 SYDVKM. This CDR3 contains 12 residues. The CDR3 sequence is CASREGVQPQHF. The CDR3 nucleotides are TGTGCCAGCAGAGAAGGGGTTCAGCCCCAGCATTTT.

This clonotype came up a few times. The chain joins TRBV11-2 to TRBJ2-2; no clear D. Germline V gives CDR1 SGHAT, CDR2 FQNNGV. The V end lost 6 bases, the J end lost 3 bases, and 17 bases lay between the germline ends. This CDR3 is built from 16 residues. The CDR3 nucleotides read TGTGCCAGCAGTCCCCGCGGTGGCAGCTACACCGGGGAGCTGTTTTTT. This gives the protein CASSPRGGSYTGELFF.

This clonotype was recorded a few times. The gene calls are TRBV27 and TRBJ1-5; 10 positions match TRBD1. Trimming removed 5 bases from V and 2 bases from J; junction bases left unmatched: 6. This CDR3 is built from 16 residues. Germline V gene sequence: CDR1 MNHEY, CDR2 SMNVEV (reference sequence). DNA for the CDR3: TGTGCCAGCAGTATCACCGGGACAGGGGGCAATCAGCCCCAGCATTTT. Its translation is CASSITGTGGNQPQHF.